The 8 T cell receptor beta chains below were found in one sample sequenced in a study of blood T cell repertoires in COVID-19. The method was immunoSEQ multiplex PCR; TCRdb's version includes in-frame clones alone and lacks a portion of them. This sample has 70,000 or so clones; about 80% occur once, and the top ten carry 18%. Sequenced: peripheral blood. These receptors were obtained from a human donor in a cohort sampled during active COVID-19.

This rearrangement joins TRBV24-1 to TRBJ1-5; D gene uncertain. Germline V gives CDR1 KGHDR, CDR2 SFDVKD. V was pared by 2 bases and J by 0 bases, with 4 bases between. This CDR3 is built from 14 residues. This CDR3 reads CATSDSDSNQPQHF. The CDR3 DNA reads TGTGCCACCAGTGATTCAGATAGCAATCAGCCCCAGCATTTT.

The chain uses TRBV4-2 and TRBJ2-1; a weak D match, TRBD2 (6 bases). Trimming took 5 bases from V and 5 from J, leaving 13 bases between them. The CDR3 length is 14 residues. The germline V gene encodes CDR1 LGHNA and CDR2 YNFKEQ. The CDR3 DNA sequence: TGTGCCAGCAGCTCGGGACTGCTTGACAATGAGCAGTTCTTC. This gives the protein CASSSGLLDNEQFF.

This clone was found a few times. J is TRBJ2-7 and V is TRBV19; no clear D. The germline gives CDR1 LNHDA, CDR2 SQIVND (reference sequence). V lost 2 bases and J lost 2, with 7 bases in between. The length of the CDR3 is 13 residues. CDR3 in amino acids: CASSITATYEQYF. CDR3 nucleotides: TGTGCCAGTAGTATAACAGCAACCTACGAGCAGTACTTC.

V is TRBV18 and J is TRBJ1-4; D might be TRBD1 (6 bases). V lost 6 bases and J lost 0, with 17 bases in between. Looked up from germline, CDR1 is KGHSH and CDR2 is LQKENI. CDR3 length: 17 amino acids. Here the CDR3 reads CASSPNQRTATNEKLFF. DNA for the CDR3: TGTGCCAGCTCGCCCAATCAGCGGACAGCAACTAATGAAAAACTGTTTTTT.

The rearrangement links TRBV5-6 to TRBJ1-6, with a tentative D call TRBD1 (5 bases). Germline V CDR1 and CDR2: SGHDT, YYEEEE. This CDR3 has 14 amino acids. Deletions cut 4 bases from V and 8 bases from J, with 13 bases between. CDR3 sequence (DNA): TGTGCCAGCAGCCTTTCCGGGGGGGATTCACCCCTCCACTTT. Its protein product is CASSLSGGDSPLHF.

The V and J genes are TRBV5-1 and TRBJ2-3; tentatively, D is TRBD2 (5 bases). CDR1 is SGHRS, CDR2 YFSETQ, per germline. Between the trimmed V and J ends, which lost 4 bases and 4 bases, there was a span of 16 bases. The CDR3 totals 15 residues. DNA for the CDR3: TGCGCCAGCAGCATGACTATTGGAGTATCAGATACGCAGTATTTT. Its protein product is CASSMTIGVSDTQYF.

The chain recombines TRBV10-3 with TRBJ2-7; D possibly corresponds to TRBD2 (6 bases). Germline CDR1 and CDR2: ENHRY and SYGVKD. V was cut by 8 bases and J by 0 bases, with 11 bases left in between. There are 13 residues in the CDR3. In DNA, the CDR3 is TGTGCCATCGTGTCGGACTACTCCTACGAGCAGTACTTC. Amino acid sequence: CAIVSDYSYEQYF.

This chain links TRBV4-1 with TRBJ1-2; TRBD1 aligns across 7 bases. With 2 bases clipped from V and 2 bases from J, the junction kept 11 bases outside the gene matches. Germline V gives CDR1 MGHRA, CDR2 YSYEKL. The CDR3 sequence is 17 residues long. This CDR3 reads CASSQPRSGGQNYGYTF. Written as DNA, the CDR3 is TGCGCCAGCAGCCAACCTCGTTCCGGGGGACAGAACTATGGCTACACCTTC.